The present TCR beta chain was sequenced within a study of brain T cells in children with intractable seizures (dated by TCRdb to the early 2020s). With respect to the entire study: A NanoString immunology panel was first used to screen resected brain tissue from roughly 53 pediatric epilepsy surgery cases for immune gene transcripts. Among the roughly twelve selected surgery cases, eight also had pre-surgery blood sequenced, leaving four with brain tissue only.

Including cysteine and phenylalanine, the CDR3 has 15 amino acids. The read is trimmed to its CDR3 DNA, 45 bases read in frame from base 1. In the germline V gene, CDR1 corresponds to SNHLY and CDR2 to FYNNEI. A distance of 11 bases separates the germline ends of V and J, which lose 1 base and 4 bases respectively. Worth noting for this clone: What this receptor recognizes is not known. The record has no base qualities; no much larger clone is one base away.

What this sample's time point label stands for: resected brain tissue, or blood drawn just prior to surgery. The surgery cases with the highest brain T cell transcript signatures were chosen for TCR beta chain sequencing of brain tissue, and also of blood when blood was available. Before surgery, patients had received at least one anti-epileptic drug. TCR-sequenced patients were children with drug-resistant epilepsy due to tuberous sclerosis complex, focal cortical dysplasia, Rasmussen encephalitis or hemimegalencephaly. Blood samples were collected immediately before the epilepsy surgery. Bulk genomic DNA was isolated from unsorted brain tissue and whole blood using the Monarch genomic DNA purification kit. Here is what the overall study found, with its caveats: Viral specificity was inferred solely from CDR3 sequence similarity, and the HCMV serostatus of the patients was not known. Because sequencing depth was different between pre-surgery and post-surgery blood, clones absent from the pre-surgery sample may reflect undersampling.

The immunoSEQ assay was used to generate TCR beta chain sequences from genomic DNA. Per the original workflow: Any CDR3 sequence that did not begin with the conserved framework cysteine at position 104 was removed by hand. To get clonality, the normalized Shannon's Diversity Index was subtracted from one, giving values from 0 (maximal diversity) to 1 (oligoclonal). Chi-squared comparison-of-proportions tests assessed whether the same CDR3 differed in frequency between samples, such as brain versus blood. Public clonotypes were found through immuneACCESS searches, while the VDJdb browser was used to judge similarity to known antiviral clonotypes. This is the immuneACCESS table as TCRdb keeps it, with only in-frame sequences that have V and J called. A part of the clones is gone; compared with another copy, unresolved V genes explain less than half, and the rest is unexplained. The V and J calls and clone size are taken from that table; D and trimming were inferred from the DNA. The sample records some 80,000 clones, around 90% of which are singletons. About 24% of the sample is in the top ten clones.

This chain joins TRBV2 to TRBJ1-5; the D gene lacks a confident call. The sequenced sample was peripheral blood, obtained at surgery. This clonotype originated in a girl aged 2 to 10 with Rasmussen encephalitis and intractable seizures. In nucleotide form, the sequence is TGTGCCAGCAGTGAAGATAGGGATCGGAATCAGCCCCAGCATTTT. It codes for CASSEDRDRNQPQHF.